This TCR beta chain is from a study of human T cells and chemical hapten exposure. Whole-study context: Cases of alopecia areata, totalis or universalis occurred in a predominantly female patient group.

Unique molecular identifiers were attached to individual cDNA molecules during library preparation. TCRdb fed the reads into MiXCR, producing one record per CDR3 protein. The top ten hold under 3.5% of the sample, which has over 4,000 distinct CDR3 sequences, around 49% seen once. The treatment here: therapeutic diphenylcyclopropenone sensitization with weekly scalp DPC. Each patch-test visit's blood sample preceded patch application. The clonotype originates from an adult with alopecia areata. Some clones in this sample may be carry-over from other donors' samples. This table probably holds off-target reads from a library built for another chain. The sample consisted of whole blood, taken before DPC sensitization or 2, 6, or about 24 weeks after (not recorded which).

CDR3 loop: CASSAPEGVSSNEQFF. CDR3 nucleotides: TGTGCCAGCAGCGCGCCCGAGGGGGTTTCAAGCAATGAGCAGTTCTTC. The V call is TRBV5-5, the J call TRBJ2-1; D possibly corresponds to TRBD1 (6 bases). V was cut by 4 bases and J by 6 bases, with 20 bases left in between. The CDR3 length is 16 residues. Looked up from germline, CDR1 is SGHKS and CDR2 is YYEKEE (reference sequence).